Listed below are T cell receptor beta chains from one sample, sequenced in a study of T-cell reconstitution after alpha-beta-depleted transplantation in children. TCRdb re-analysed the PCR reads in MiXCR, keeping a single row per CDR3 protein. The sample contains some 840,000 distinct CDR3 sequences, approximately 15% of which appear only once. Sequences were derived from PBMCs, mostly from graft donor cells, sampled 360 days after TCRalphabeta/CD19-depleted stem cell transplant. These receptors were obtained from a male patient under 18 who had a stem cell transplant for acute lymphoblastic leukemia, so the T cells may come from the graft donor. CDR3s include the opening cysteine and the closing phenylalanine or tryptophan. A D gene is named only where the DNA matches it firmly. Rows may omit the clone size; those that give it use once, few, many or a size class.

abundance | d_gene | j_gene | v_gene | CDR3aa | CDR3nt
- | - | TRBJ2-7 | TRBV9 | CASSVGRGRLYEQYF | TGTGCCAGCAGCGTAGGAAGGGGCAGACTTTACGAGCAGTACTTC
- | - | TRBJ2-1 | TRBV4-1 | CASRRGANSYNEQFF | TGCGCCAGCAGGCGCGGGGCGAACTCCTACAATGAGCAGTTCTTC
- | - | TRBJ2-7 | TRBV11-2 | CASSDWKSSYEQYF | TGTGCCAGCAGCGACTGGAAGAGCTCCTACGAGCAGTACTTC
few | - | TRBJ2-7 | TRBV4-1 | CASSQDPEDEESF | TGCGCCAGCAGCCAAGATCCCGAGGATGAGGAGTCCTTC
- | TRBD2 | TRBJ2-7 | TRBV2 | CASTPTPGGPGEQYF | TGTGCCAGCACGCCCACTCCGGGAGGGCCGGGAGAGCAGTACTTC
few | - | TRBJ2-5 | TRBV5-1 | CASSLGDGVSVQYF | TGCGCCAGCAGCCTAGGGGACGGAGTCTCGGTCCAGTACTTC
many | - | TRBJ2-2 | TRBV5-1 | CASRDRNTGELFF | TGCGCCAGCAGGGACAGGAACACCGGGGAGCTGTTTTTT
few | - | TRBJ2-5 | TRBV12-3/TRBV12-4 | CASRDGGADETQYF | TGTGCCAGCAGAGATGGAGGAGCCGATGAGACCCAGTACTTC
- | - | TRBJ1-6 | TRBV6-1 | CASRALAASYNSPLHF | TGTGCCAGCAGGGCCCTAGCCGCTTCCTATAATTCACCCCTCCACTTT
few | TRBD2 | TRBJ2-1 | TRBV7-8 | CASSLDGLAGVVEQFF | TGTGCCAGCAGCTTAGATGGGCTAGCGGGAGTTGTTGAGCAGTTCTTC
- | TRBD2 | TRBJ2-1 | TRBV4-1 | CASSQDRLAGGFEQFF | TGCGCCAGCAGCCAAGATCGACTAGCGGGAGGTTTTGAGCAGTTCTTC
- | - | TRBJ2-1 | TRBV5-1 | CASSLQNQYNEQFF | TGCGCCAGCAGCTTACAGAACCAATACAATGAGCAGTTCTTC
few | - | TRBJ2-2 | TRBV7-9 | CASRSQGAGELFF | TGTGCCAGCAGGTCGCAGGGTGCCGGGGAGCTGTTTTTT
many | - | TRBJ2-4 | TRBV4-1 | CASSQGTVGKNIQYF | TGCGCCAGCAGCCAAGGAACTGTGGGCAAAAACATTCAGTACTTC
- | - | TRBJ2-2 | TRBV5-1 | CASSSTSTSNTGELFF | TGCGCCAGCAGCTCTACTAGCACCAGCAACACCGGGGAGCTGTTTTTT
few | TRBD2 | TRBJ2-1 | TRBV10-3 | CAITPGRLAGGLTYNEQFF | TGTGCCATCACACCGGGGCGGCTAGCGGGAGGCCTTACCTACAATGAGCAGTTCTTC
few | TRBD1 | TRBJ2-1 | TRBV12-3/TRBV12-4 | CASSTPGTGGNEQFF | TGTGCCAGCAGTACACCCGGGACAGGGGGGAATGAGCAGTTCTTC
- | - | TRBJ2-1 | TRBV5-1 | CASSFPSQSSYNEQFF | TGCGCCAGCAGTTTTCCTAGCCAAAGCTCCTACAATGAGCAGTTCTTC
few | - | TRBJ2-4 | TRBV9 | CASSVGGLAKNIQYF | TGTGCCAGCAGCGTTGGGGGTCTAGCCAAAAACATTCAGTACTTC
- | TRBD2 | TRBJ2-1 | TRBV2 | CASSGTGLAGGRYNEQFF | TGTGCCAGCAGTGGTACGGGACTAGCGGGAGGAAGATACAATGAGCAGTTCTTC
- | TRBD2 | TRBJ2-1 | TRBV18 | CASSPRKRELGNEQFF | TGTGCCAGCTCACCCCGGAAGCGGGAGCTTGGCAATGAGCAGTTCTTC
- | TRBD2 | TRBJ2-7 | TRBV4-1 | CASSQVGLAAYEQYF | TGCGCCAGCAGCCAAGTGGGACTAGCGGCCTACGAGCAGTACTTC
few | - | TRBJ2-2 | TRBV4-1 | CASSQDQPMTGELFF | TGCGCCAGCAGCCAAGATCAACCTATGACCGGGGAGCTGTTTTTT
- | TRBD2 | TRBJ2-5 | TRBV12-3/TRBV12-4 | CASRRNSAGGAKETQYF | TGTGCCAGCAGGCGCAATTCAGCGGGAGGTGCCAAAGAGACCCAGTACTTC
once | TRBD1 | TRBJ2-1 | TRBV5-1 | CASRGPGQGFEQFF | TGCGCCAGCAGGGGCCCGGGACAGGGGTTTGAGCAGTTCTTC
- | - | TRBJ2-7 | TRBV27 | CASRNRSKAYEQYF | TGTGCCAGCAGAAACCGATCGAAGGCATACGAGCAGTACTTC
once | TRBD2 | TRBJ2-3 | TRBV5-4 | CASSMMSGLAGSSQYF | TGTGCCAGCAGCATGATGTCGGGACTAGCGGGTTCATCGCAGTATTTT
- | - | TRBJ1-4 | TRBV29-1 | CSVDPREPNEKLFF | TGCAGCGTTGATCCCAGGGAACCTAATGAAAAACTGTTTTTT
- | - | TRBJ1-1 | TRBV12-3/TRBV12-4 | CASSLVRQVYTEAFF | TGTGCCAGCAGTTTAGTTCGGCAGGTGTACACTGAAGCTTTCTTT
- | TRBD1 | TRBJ2-7 | TRBV20-1 | CSAPPGTGLGEQYF | TGCAGTGCCCCCCCCGGGACAGGGCTAGGTGAGCAGTACTTC
many | - | TRBJ2-5 | TRBV4-2 | CASSREFGGRKTQYF | TGTGCCAGCAGCCGCGAGTTTGGGGGGCGAAAGACCCAGTACTTC
many | TRBD2 | TRBJ2-7 | TRBV4-1 | CASSQSGARVDEQYF | TGCGCCAGCAGCCAAAGCGGGGCGAGAGTGGACGAGCAGTACTTC
few | - | TRBJ2-7 | TRBV6-5 | CASSYSGRPNYEQYF | TGTGCCAGCAGTTACTCGGGAAGGCCCAACTACGAGCAGTACTTC
many | - | TRBJ1-1 | TRBV18 | CASRHTEAFF | TGTGCCAGCCGCCACACTGAAGCTTTCTTT
few | - | TRBJ2-5 | TRBV5-1 | CASSLLKGGLDGETQYF | TGCGCCAGCAGCCTTTTAAAGGGGGGACTGGATGGAGAGACCCAGTACTTC
- | TRBD2 | TRBJ2-7 | TRBV27 | CASSLSRTSGTSEQYF | TGTGCCAGCAGTTTGTCCCGGACTAGCGGGACGAGTGAGCAGTACTTC
many | TRBD2 | TRBJ2-3 | TRBV12-3/TRBV12-4 | CASSRAGTSGTDTQYF | TGTGCCAGCAGTAGAGCCGGGACTAGCGGAACAGATACGCAGTATTTT